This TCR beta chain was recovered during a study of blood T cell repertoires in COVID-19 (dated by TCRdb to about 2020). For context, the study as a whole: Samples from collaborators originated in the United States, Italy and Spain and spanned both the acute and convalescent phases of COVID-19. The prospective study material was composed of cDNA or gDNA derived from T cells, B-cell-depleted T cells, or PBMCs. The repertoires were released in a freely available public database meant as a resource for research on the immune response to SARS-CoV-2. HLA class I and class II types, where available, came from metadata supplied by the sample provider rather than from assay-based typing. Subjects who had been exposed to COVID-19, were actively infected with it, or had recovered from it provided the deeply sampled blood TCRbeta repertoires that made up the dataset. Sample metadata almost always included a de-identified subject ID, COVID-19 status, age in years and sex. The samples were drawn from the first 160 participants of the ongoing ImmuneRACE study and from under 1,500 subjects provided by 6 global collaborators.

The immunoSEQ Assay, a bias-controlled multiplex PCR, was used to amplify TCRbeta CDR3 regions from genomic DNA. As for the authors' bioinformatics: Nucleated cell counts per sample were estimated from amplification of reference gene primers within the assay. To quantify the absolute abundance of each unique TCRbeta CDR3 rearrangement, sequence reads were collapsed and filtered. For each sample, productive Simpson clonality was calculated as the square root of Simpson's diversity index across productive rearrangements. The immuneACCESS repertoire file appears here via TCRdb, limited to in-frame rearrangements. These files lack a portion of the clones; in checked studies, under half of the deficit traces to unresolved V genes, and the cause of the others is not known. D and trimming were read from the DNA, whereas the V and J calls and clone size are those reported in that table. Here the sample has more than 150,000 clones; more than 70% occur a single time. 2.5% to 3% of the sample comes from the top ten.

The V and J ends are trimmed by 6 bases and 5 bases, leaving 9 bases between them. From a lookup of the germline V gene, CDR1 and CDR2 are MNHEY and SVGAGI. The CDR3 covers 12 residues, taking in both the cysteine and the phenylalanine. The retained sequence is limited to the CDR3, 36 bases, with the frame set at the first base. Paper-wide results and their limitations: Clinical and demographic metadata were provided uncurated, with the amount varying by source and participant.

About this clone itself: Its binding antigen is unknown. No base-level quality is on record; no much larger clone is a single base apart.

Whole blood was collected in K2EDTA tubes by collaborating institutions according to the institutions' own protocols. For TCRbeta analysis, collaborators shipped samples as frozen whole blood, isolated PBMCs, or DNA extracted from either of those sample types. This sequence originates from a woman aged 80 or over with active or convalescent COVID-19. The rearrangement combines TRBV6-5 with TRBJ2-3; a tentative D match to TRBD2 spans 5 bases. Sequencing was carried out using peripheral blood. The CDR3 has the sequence CASRLAGDTQYF. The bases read TGTGCCAGCAGGTTGGCGGGAGATACGCAGTATTTT.